This is a list of T cell receptor beta chains from one sample in a study of T cells in Graves' hyperthyroidism and ophthalmopathy. Each CDR3 protein is one row after TCRdb ran MiXCR on the multiplex PCR reads. The sample has under 450,000 distinct CDR3 sequences; about 13% are singletons. The sequenced sample was blood. All receptors come from a man aged 30-40 years with Graves' hyperthyroidism that later progressed to Graves' ophthalmopathy. Each CDR3 is given with its conserved first and last residue.

TRBV6-2/TRBV6-3,CASSPGGAYQETQYF
TRBV6-1,CASSKGTGRFGNIQYF
TRBV20-1,CSARDTGSNQPQHF
TRBV24-1,CATSDSALDTQYF
TRBV11-2,CASSLTYSPLHF
TRBV19,CASSKASGGINNEQFF
TRBV5-1,CASTRDSQGSPLHF
TRBV18,CASSLEVGQKQPQHF
TRBV3-1,CASSGRTGAGELFF
TRBV4-1,CASSQAGLAGGQETQYF
TRBV4-1,CASSQGTGENYGYTF
TRBV5-1,CASSPGTANEKLFF
TRBV20-1,CSAIGGGSASYNEQFF
TRBV12-3/TRBV12-4,CASSLRYGIYGYTF
TRBV19,CAFFLSSRPNGTTQETQYF
TRBV9,CASSVGGGGYSYNEQFF